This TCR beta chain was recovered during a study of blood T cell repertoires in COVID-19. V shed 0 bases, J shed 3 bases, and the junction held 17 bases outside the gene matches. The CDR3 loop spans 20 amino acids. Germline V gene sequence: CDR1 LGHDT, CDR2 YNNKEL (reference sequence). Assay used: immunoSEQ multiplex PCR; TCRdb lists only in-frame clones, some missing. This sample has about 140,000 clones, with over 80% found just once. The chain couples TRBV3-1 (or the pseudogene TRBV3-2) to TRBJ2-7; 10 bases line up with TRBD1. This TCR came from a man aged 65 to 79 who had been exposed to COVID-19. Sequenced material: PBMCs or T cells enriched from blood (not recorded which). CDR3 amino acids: CASSQDLNGTGVEVGYEQYF. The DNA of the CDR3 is TGTGCCAGCAGCCAAGATCTCAACGGGACAGGGGTCGAAGTGGGCTACGAGCAGTACTTC.